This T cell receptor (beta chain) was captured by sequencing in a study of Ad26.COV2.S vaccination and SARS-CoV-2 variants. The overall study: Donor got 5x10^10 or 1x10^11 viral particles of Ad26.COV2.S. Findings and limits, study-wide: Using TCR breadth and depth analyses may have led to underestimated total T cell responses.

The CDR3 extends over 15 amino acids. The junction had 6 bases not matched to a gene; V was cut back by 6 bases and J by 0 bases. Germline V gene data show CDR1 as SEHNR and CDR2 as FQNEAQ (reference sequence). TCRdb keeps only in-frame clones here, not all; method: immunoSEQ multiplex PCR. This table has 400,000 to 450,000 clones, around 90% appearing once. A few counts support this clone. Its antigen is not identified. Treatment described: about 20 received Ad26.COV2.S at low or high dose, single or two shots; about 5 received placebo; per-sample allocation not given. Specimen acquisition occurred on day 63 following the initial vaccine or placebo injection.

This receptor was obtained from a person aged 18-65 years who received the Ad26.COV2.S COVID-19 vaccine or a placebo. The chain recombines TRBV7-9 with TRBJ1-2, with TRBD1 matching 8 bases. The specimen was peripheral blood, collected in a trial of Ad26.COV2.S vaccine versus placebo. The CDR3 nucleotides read TGTGCCAGCAGTATCGGACAGGGAGCTAACTATGGCTACACCTTC. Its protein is CASSIGQGANYGYTF.